Following are 21 T cell receptor beta chains from one sample sequenced in a study of T cells in Graves' hyperthyroidism and ophthalmopathy. RNA transcripts yielded amplified TCR beta CDR3 regions. TCR CDR3 regions were first amplified by RT-PCR with HTBI primers. Each CDR3 protein gets one entry after TCRdb re-called the multiplex PCR reads with MiXCR. The table has about 420,000 distinct CDR3 sequences, more than 15% seen once. Material: blood. The receptors were gathered from a woman aged 18-29 years with Graves' hyperthyroidism.

In this sample, this clonotype turned up many times. The chain combines TRBV12-3 or TRBV12-4 with TRBJ2-1; perhaps TRBD2 as D (5 bases). V was pared by 4 bases and J by 7 bases, with 11 bases between. CDR3 length: 13 amino acids. The CDR3 sequence: CASSSGLFNEQFF. As DNA, the CDR3 is TGTGCCAGCAGTTCTGGACTGTTTAATGAGCAGTTCTTC.

This clonotype showed up just a few times. The chain links TRBV12-3 or TRBV12-4 to TRBJ2-3, with D possibly TRBD2 on 7 matching bases. CDR3 length: 14 residues. V was shortened by 3 bases and J by 6 bases, with 13 bases between the two germline ends. Written as DNA, the CDR3 is TGTGCCAGCAGTTTTGGGGGGGCCTCGGATACGCAGTATTTT. Amino acids: CASSFGGASDTQYF.

The chain employs TRBV10-2 and TRBJ1-2, with 7 nucleotides matching TRBD1. Germline CDR1 reads WSHSY; CDR2 reads SAAADI. The CDR3 extends over 13 amino acids. The V and J ends lost 6 bases and 4 bases, in that order; junction bases with no gene match: 5. The CDR3 loop reads CASSHRGGYGYTF. In DNA, the CDR3 is TGCGCCAGCAGCCACAGGGGAGGCTATGGCTACACCTTC.

This clonotype was recorded many times. This chain connects TRBV6-1 to TRBJ1-1; TRBD1 matches 7 bases. The V gene's germline CDR1 is MNHNS and CDR2 SASEGT. Trimming took 4 bases from V and 4 from J; bases not matched to a gene: 6. CDR3 length equals 14 residues. CDR3 in DNA: TGTGCCAGCAGTGTCCAGGGGGACAGCACTGAAGCTTTCTTT. Translation: CASSVQGDSTEAFF.

This clonotype has just a few counts. The chain couples TRBV6-1 to TRBJ2-2; 11 bases are shared with TRBD1. The CDR3 totals 15 residues. After removal of 4 bases from V and 6 bases from J, the junction contained 4 bases not matched to a gene. The V gene's germline CDR1 is MNHNS and CDR2 SASEGT. The CDR3: CASSAPGQGAGELFF. In DNA form, the CDR3 reads TGTGCCAGCAGTGCCCCGGGACAGGGGGCCGGGGAGCTGTTTTTT.

This clonotype was recorded many times. The chain carries TRBV11-2 and TRBJ2-5, with D perhaps matching TRBD2 (6 bases). The CDR3 is 12 amino acids. V was trimmed by 1 base and J by 10 bases, leaving 10 bases between them. Germline V CDR1 and CDR2: SGHAT, FQNNGV. The CDR3 here is CASSLGQDYQYF. Here the CDR3 DNA reads TGTGCCAGCAGCTTAGGCCAGGACTACCAGTACTTC. The whole variable domain, filled in from reference TRBV11-2 and TRBJ2-5, reads EAGVAQSPRYKIIEKRQSVAFWCNPISGHATLYWYQQILGQGPKLLIQFQNNGVVDDSQLPKDRFSAERLKGVDSTLKIQPAKLEDSAVYLCASSLGQDYQYFGPGTRLLVL.

In this sample, this clonotype turned up many times. The rearrangement joins TRBV6-1 to TRBJ2-2; 10 nucleotides agree with TRBD1. J lost 4 bases, V lost 7 bases, and 12 bases had no gene match. This CDR3 contains 17 residues. CDR1 and CDR2 (germline): MNHNS, SASEGT. The CDR3 region has the DNA TGTGCCAGCACCAGAGAGAGGACAGGGGGGGGCACCGGGGAGCTGTTTTTT. It is translated as CASTRERTGGGTGELFF.

The sample holds many counts of this clonotype. The chain carries TRBV20-1 and TRBJ1-5; unclear D gene. Trimming cost V 0 bases and J 2 bases, with 8 bases left between them. This CDR3 spans 14 amino acids. The germline V gene encodes CDR1 DFQATT and CDR2 SNEGSKA (reference sequence). In nucleotides, the CDR3 is TGCAGTGCTAGAGATAGGCGCCGCAATCAGCCCCAGCATTTT. As protein: CSARDRRRNQPQHF.

This chain joins TRBV19 and TRBJ2-1; a weak D match, TRBD2 (6 bases). This CDR3 has 13 amino acids. CDR1 and CDR2 from the germline V gene are LNHDA and SQIVND (reference sequence). The CDR3 sequence is CAAGGSILGEQFF. The CDR3 nucleotides are TGTGCAGCGGGCGGGTCTATTTTGGGGGAGCAGTTCTTC.

This clonotype was seen repeatedly, ten times or more. The rearrangement joins TRBV2 to TRBJ2-1; 9 nucleotides line up with TRBD1. Germline V CDR1 and CDR2: SNHLY, FYNNEI. CDR3 length: 15 amino acids. The V gene end was trimmed by 5 bases and the J gene end by 1 base; junction bases not matched to a gene: 3. The CDR3: CASSQDRGSYNEQFF. CDR3 nucleotide sequence: TGTGCCAGCAGTCAAGACAGGGGGTCCTACAATGAGCAGTTCTTC. The complete variable domain, with remaining parts taken from reference TRBV2 and TRBJ2-1, reads EPEVTQTPSHQVTQMGQEVILRCVPISNHLYFYWYRQILGQKVEFLVSFYNNEISEKSEIFDDQFSVERPDGSNFTLKIRSTKLEDSAMYFCASSQDRGSYNEQFFGPGTRLTVL.

This clonotype was found many times. This chain joins TRBV5-1 and TRBJ2-2; a weak D match, TRBD1 (5 bases). This CDR3 has 14 residues. V was shortened by 6 bases and J by 1 base, with 10 bases between the two germline ends. CDR1 and CDR2 (germline): SGHRS, YFSETQ. CDR3 amino acids: CASTKDRNTGELFF. The CDR3 coding sequence is TGCGCCAGCACTAAAGACAGGAACACCGGGGAGCTGTTTTTT.

This clonotype came up many times. This sequence joins TRBV2 and TRBJ2-7, with 8 bases identical to TRBD2. V shed 8 bases, J shed 5 bases, and the junction held 20 bases outside the gene matches. CDR1 is SNHLY and CDR2 is FYNNEI in the germline V gene. This CDR3 spans 17 amino acids. The CDR3 is CASGRSPGAGGSHEQYF. In DNA form, the CDR3 reads TGTGCCAGCGGCAGGTCCCCGGGGGCGGGAGGTTCACACGAGCAGTACTTC.

CDR3 bases: TGCGCCAGCAGGGAGGGTCCCTGTAATCAGCCCCAGCATTTT. Translation: CASREGPCNQPQHF. The chain recombines TRBV10-1 with TRBJ1-5; D is unresolved. The germline V gene encodes CDR1 WNHNN and CDR2 SYGVQD (reference sequence). CDR3 length equals 14 residues. The V end was cut by 6 bases, the J end by 4 bases, with 13 bases between.

This clonotype appeared many times. The chain uses TRBV27 and TRBJ2-7; D is perhaps TRBD1 (6 bases). The CDR3 spans 11 residues. CDR1 and CDR2 (germline): MNHEY, SMNVEV (reference sequence). V was trimmed by 9 bases and J by 7 bases, leaving 13 bases between them. CDR3 sequence reads: CASTRGREQYF. The CDR3 nucleotides read TGTGCCAGTACCAGGGGCCGGGAGCAGTACTTC.

This clonotype was found many times. J is TRBJ1-4 and V is TRBV6-1; D may be TRBD1 (5 bases). This CDR3 comprises 13 residues. Germline V gene data show CDR1 as MNHNS and CDR2 as SASEGT. Trimming took 6 bases from V and 10 from J, leaving 15 bases between them. CDR3 DNA sequence: TGTGCCAGCAGCCCAACCGACAGTGGAAAACTGTTTTTT. Translated: CASSPTDSGKLFF.

This clonotype has at least ten counts. The V and J genes are TRBV6-1 and TRBJ2-1, with unresolved D. Trimming took 2 bases from V and 0 from J, leaving 8 bases between them. Germline assignment: CDR1 MNHNS and CDR2 SASEGT. The CDR3 has 15 residues. The CDR3 protein is CASSEYEYSYNEQFF. Here the CDR3 DNA reads TGTGCCAGCAGTGAATACGAATACTCCTACAATGAGCAGTTCTTC.

This chain joins TRBV9 and TRBJ2-1, with TRBD1 as a possible D gene (6 bases). In germline, CDR1 is SGDLS, CDR2 YYNGEE. The CDR3 has 15 amino acids. V lost 3 bases and J 0 bases, leaving 10 bases between the germline ends. The CDR3 nucleotides are TGTGCCAGCAGCGGGCAGGGGAGCTCCTACAATGAGCAGTTCTTC. Residues: CASSGQGSSYNEQFF.

At least ten counts were recorded for this clonotype. The chain is built from TRBV29-1 and TRBJ2-7, with 7 bases matching TRBD1. CDR1 is SQVTM, CDR2 ANQGSEA, per germline. The V gene end was trimmed by 6 bases and the J gene end by 0 bases; junction bases not matched to a gene: 14. The CDR3 runs to 16 residues. CDR3 nucleotides: TGCAGCGTGTTGAATAGGGGGCAGACCAGCTCCTACGAGCAGTACTTC. Translated, it gives CSVLNRGQTSSYEQYF.

The chain combines TRBV7-2 with TRBJ2-5; 8 positions match TRBD1. CDR1 and CDR2 (germline): SGHTA, FQGNSA. V gave up 3 bases and J gave up 2 bases; unmatched junction bases: 5. There are 15 residues in the CDR3. The CDR3 DNA follows: TGTGCCAGCAGCTTTCAGGGGGCGGAACAAGAGACCCAGTACTTC. It encodes CASSFQGAEQETQYF.

This clonotype was counted many times. This chain joins TRBV5-1 and TRBJ2-7, with TRBD1 matching over 9 bases. Germline lookup yields CDR1 SGHRS and CDR2 YFSETQ. The CDR3 loop spans 13 amino acids. Losses at the gene ends were 4 bases for V and 6 bases for J; bases not matched to a gene: 5. The CDR3 DNA reads TGCGCCAGCAGCCCGACAGGGGGTGGCGAGCAGTACTTC. Encoded protein: CASSPTGGGEQYF.

The DNA for the CDR3 is TGCGCCAGCAGCGGGAGGGGGGGCCTGTACCAAGAGACCCAGTACTTC. This sequence encodes CASSGRGGLYQETQYF. The genes are TRBV5-1 and TRBJ2-5, with a possible D match to TRBD2 (7 bases). This CDR3 comprises 16 residues. V was shortened by 4 bases and J by 0 bases, with 16 bases between the two germline ends. Germline V gene data show CDR1 as SGHRS and CDR2 as YFSETQ.